Listed below are T cell receptor beta chains from one sample, sequenced in a study of blood T cell repertoires in COVID-19. TCRdb's table, derived via immunoSEQ multiplex PCR, lists solely in-frame clones and lacks some. In the table there are about 170,000 clones, more than 65% of which are singletons. Sequencing was performed on peripheral blood. These receptors were collected from a human donor with acute or convalescent COVID-19. The donor label of this sample is uncertain. The CDR3 runs from the conserved cysteine through the conserved F or W. D genes are given only for firm matches. A row's size may be missing; if present it is once, few, many or a size class.

D gene,clone size,J gene,V gene,CDR3 DNA,CDR3 protein
TRBD1,-,TRBJ1-2,TRBV5-4,TGTGCCAGCAGCTCACCGGGACAGGGCTATGGCTACACCTTC,CASSSPGQGYGYTF
TRBD1,few,TRBJ2-2,TRBV7-9,TGTGCCAGCAGCTTACGGACAGGGGCCACCGGGGAGCTGTTTTTT,CASSLRTGATGELFF
TRBD2,-,TRBJ2-7,TRBV3-1/TRBV3-2,TGTGCCAGCAGCCGTGGGACTAGGTCCCCAAACGAGCAGTACTTC,CASSRGTRSPNEQYF
-,-,TRBJ1-5,TRBV15,TGTGCCACCAGCAGCGCAGTTTTCAATCAGCCCCAGCATTTT,CATSSAVFNQPQHF
TRBD1,-,TRBJ2-1,TRBV11-1,TGTGCCAGCTCTCCGGGACAGGAGTACAATGAGCAGTTCTTC,CASSPGQEYNEQFF
-,-,TRBJ2-3,TRBV6-5,TGTGCCAGCAGGCGTTCAGATACGCAGTATTTT,CASRRSDTQYF
TRBD1,-,TRBJ1-5,TRBV6-6,TGTGCCAGCAGTCCAAAGGACAGGGTTGGCTATAGCAATCAGCCCCAGCATTTT,CASSPKDRVGYSNQPQHF
TRBD1,few,TRBJ2-2,TRBV7-3,TGTGCCAGCAGCCTAGGGGGACAGGGGGCGCCCGGGGAGCTGTTTTTT,CASSLGGQGAPGELFF
-,-,TRBJ2-7,TRBV5-1,TGCGCCAGCAGCTTGGGCCAGGGAGGCGAGCAGTACTTC,CASSLGQGGEQYF
-,-,TRBJ2-3,TRBV5-6,TGTGCCAGCAGCCCCGGTCCCTCAGATACGCAGTATTTT,CASSPGPSDTQYF
-,-,TRBJ2-3,TRBV2,TGTGCCAGCAGCGGGTGGGGCAGGGGCGTCACAGATACGCAGTATTTT,CASSGWGRGVTDTQYF
TRBD1,-,TRBJ1-1,TRBV5-1,TGCGCCAGCAGCTTGGAGGCAGGGGGGGCTTTCTTT,CASSLEAGGAFF
-,-,TRBJ1-2,TRBV5-6,TGTGCCAGCAGCTTATTATCAGGGGACACTTATGGCTACACCTTC,CASSLLSGDTYGYTF
-,-,TRBJ1-2,TRBV11-2,TGTGCCAGCAGCTTTAGTGCGGGGGGCCAGGGTGGCTACACCTTC,CASSFSAGGQGGYTF
TRBD2,-,TRBJ2-7,TRBV6-6,TGTGCCAGCAGTTCCCCTACTAGCGGGCCTACCTACGAGCAGTACTTC,CASSSPTSGPTYEQYF
TRBD1,-,TRBJ1-5,TRBV7-8,TGTGCCAGCAGCTTAGTGGACAGGGGCGGCAATCAGCCCCAGCATTTT,CASSLVDRGGNQPQHF
TRBD2,-,TRBJ2-2,TRBV19,TGTGCCAGTAGTATAGGGGCGGGAGGGAACACCGGGGAGCTGTTTTTT,CASSIGAGGNTGELFF
-,-,TRBJ2-1,TRBV21-1,TGTGCCAGCAGCTTATCTTCGTTCCCCTACAATGAGCAGTTCTTC,CASSLSSFPYNEQFF
TRBD1,-,TRBJ1-6,TRBV6-5,TGTGCCAGCAGCCCGACAGGGGGCGGAAGTTCACCCCTCCACTTT,CASSPTGGGSSPLHF
TRBD2,-,TRBJ2-7,TRBV5-4,TGTGCCAGCAGCTTGGCCCCGCTAGCGGATCAACCCTACGAGCAGTACTTC,CASSLAPLADQPYEQYF
-,-,TRBJ1-2,TRBV28,TGTGCCAGCAGTTTAGCTCCAGGCTTTGTGGGCTACACCTTC,CASSLAPGFVGYTF
TRBD1,-,TRBJ2-1,TRBV7-9,TGTGCCAGCAGCTTAGGTCCAGGGGGCAATGAGCAGTTCTTC,CASSLGPGGNEQFF
-,-,TRBJ2-5,TRBV12-3/TRBV12-4,TGTGCCCCTAGACAGACCCAGTACTTC,CAPRQTQYF
TRBD1,-,TRBJ1-4,TRBV9,TGTGCCAGCAGTGCCCTGGACAGGGGGGGTGAAAAACTGTTTTTT,CASSALDRGGEKLFF
-,-,TRBJ1-2,TRBV19,TGTGCCAGTAGGGGAGGGGATGGCTACACCTTC,CASRGGDGYTF
TRBD1,few,TRBJ1-5,TRBV11-2,TGTGCCAGCAGCCCGGGACAGGGCAATCAGCCCCAGCATTTT,CASSPGQGNQPQHF
TRBD2,-,TRBJ2-5,TRBV9,TGTGCCAGCAGCGGAATAGCGGGGGGAGGAGAGACCCAGTACTTC,CASSGIAGGGETQYF
TRBD2,-,TRBJ2-7,TRBV5-1,TGCGCCAGCAGCTTGGGAATGTACGGACTAGCGGGAGGTAGATCCTACGAGCAGTACTTC,CASSLGMYGLAGGRSYEQYF
-,-,TRBJ1-2,TRBV7-9,TGTGCCAGCAGCTTAATCGGGGGGCGCGACTGGGACTATGGCTACACCTTC,CASSLIGGRDWDYGYTF
TRBD2,-,TRBJ2-1,TRBV5-4,TGTGCCAGCAGCTTGGATGTGACTAGCGGCCTTACTACCTACAATGAGCAGTTCTTC,CASSLDVTSGLTTYNEQFF
-,-,TRBJ1-1,TRBV6-5,TGTGCCAGCAGTAACCACAGGGACCTGAACACTGAAGCTTTCTTT,CASSNHRDLNTEAFF
TRBD1,-,TRBJ1-1,TRBV2,TGTGCCAGCAGTGCCCGACAGGGATACGGCACTGAAGCTTTCTTT,CASSARQGYGTEAFF
-,-,TRBJ1-3,TRBV6-5,TGTGCCAGCAATGTTGGACATTCTGGAAACACCATATATTTT,CASNVGHSGNTIYF
TRBD1,-,TRBJ2-1,TRBV4-1,TGCGCCAGCAGCCAAGATCGGCACAGGGGCTACAATGAGCAGTTCTTC,CASSQDRHRGYNEQFF
-,-,TRBJ1-5,TRBV30,TGTGCCTGGAGTGATGAGGGTACCCAGCATTTT,CAWSDEGTQHF
TRBD1,-,TRBJ1-1,TRBV3-1/TRBV3-2,TGTGCCAGCAGTCCTTCTACAGGGGGCACTGAAGCTTTCTTT,CASSPSTGGTEAFF
TRBD1,-,TRBJ2-7,TRBV28,TGTGCCAGCAGGCCCTACGTCACCGGGACAGGGCGCTACGAGCAGTACTTC,CASRPYVTGTGRYEQYF
-,-,TRBJ2-7,TRBV7-8,TGTGCCAGCAGGAAGGAGAGACAGAGCTCCTACGAGCAGTACTTC,CASRKERQSSYEQYF
TRBD1,-,TRBJ1-1,TRBV27,TGTGCCAGCAAACGGACAGGTTTGATAACTGAAGCTTTCTTT,CASKRTGLITEAFF
-,once,TRBJ1-1,TRBV7-9,TGTGCCAGCAGCACGAGGGAAAACACTGAAGCTTTCTTT,CASSTRENTEAFF
-,-,TRBJ2-5,TRBV19,TGTGCCAGTAGTATAGCCAGGGTGGCCCAAGAGACCCAGTACTTC,CASSIARVAQETQYF
-,-,TRBJ1-2,TRBV19,TGTGCCAGTAATCGTCGAACGGTCGATGGCTACACCTTC,CASNRRTVDGYTF
TRBD1,-,TRBJ2-2,TRBV5-1,TGCGCCAGCACGGGACAGGGTAACACCGGGGAGCTGTTTTTT,CASTGQGNTGELFF
TRBD1,-,TRBJ2-5,TRBV27,TGTGCCAGCAGCCGACAGGGCCCCCAAGAGACCCAGTACTTC,CASSRQGPQETQYF
-,-,TRBJ2-4,TRBV6-2/TRBV6-3,TGTGCCAGCAGTCCCCTGTACTTAGCCAAAAACATTCAGTACTTC,CASSPLYLAKNIQYF
-,-,TRBJ1-5,TRBV28,TGTGCCAGCAGTTCCACGACAGGAGTACATCAGCCCCAGCATTTT,CASSSTTGVHQPQHF
TRBD2,once,TRBJ2-1,TRBV3-1/TRBV3-2,TGTGCCAGCAGCCAAGGGCTAGCGGGAGTTGGTGAGCAGTTCTTC,CASSQGLAGVGEQFF
-,-,TRBJ2-1,TRBV19,TGTGCCATCGCACCCCGCGGCCGGGGTGGATACAATGAGCAGTTCTTC,CAIAPRGRGGYNEQFF
TRBD2,-,TRBJ2-5,TRBV13,TGTGCCAGCAGCCGACTAGCGGGAGACAGAGAGACCCAGTACTTC,CASSRLAGDRETQYF
-,-,TRBJ2-2,TRBV18,TGTGCCAGCTCACCAGGGGGCGCGGACACCGGGGAGCTGTTTTTT,CASSPGGADTGELFF
TRBD1,-,TRBJ2-7,TRBV18,TGTGCCAGCTCACCAATCACAGGGGCGGCCTACGAGCAGTACTTC,CASSPITGAAYEQYF
-,once,TRBJ2-3,TRBV28,TGTGCCAGTATCGGGGGAATTAGCACAGATACGCAGTATTTT,CASIGGISTDTQYF